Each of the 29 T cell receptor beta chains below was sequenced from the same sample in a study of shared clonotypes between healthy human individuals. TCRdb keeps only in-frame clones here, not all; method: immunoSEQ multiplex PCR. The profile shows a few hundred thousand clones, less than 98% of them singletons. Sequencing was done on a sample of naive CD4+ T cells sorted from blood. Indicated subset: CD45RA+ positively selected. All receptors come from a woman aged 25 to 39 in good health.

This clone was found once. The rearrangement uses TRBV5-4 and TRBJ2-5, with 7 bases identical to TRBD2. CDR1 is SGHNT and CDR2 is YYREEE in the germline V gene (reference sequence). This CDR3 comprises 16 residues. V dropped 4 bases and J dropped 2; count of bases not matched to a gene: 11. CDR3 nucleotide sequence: TGTGCCAGCAGCCCCTCCCCACTAGCGTCGCAAGAGACCCAGTACTTC. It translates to CASSPSPLASQETQYF.

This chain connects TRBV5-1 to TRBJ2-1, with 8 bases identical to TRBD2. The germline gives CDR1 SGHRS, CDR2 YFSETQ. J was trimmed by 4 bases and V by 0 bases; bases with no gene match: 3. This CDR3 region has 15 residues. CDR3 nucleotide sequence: TGCGCCAGCAGCTTGGAATTAGCGGGGTACAATGAGCAGTTCTTC. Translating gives CASSLELAGYNEQFF.

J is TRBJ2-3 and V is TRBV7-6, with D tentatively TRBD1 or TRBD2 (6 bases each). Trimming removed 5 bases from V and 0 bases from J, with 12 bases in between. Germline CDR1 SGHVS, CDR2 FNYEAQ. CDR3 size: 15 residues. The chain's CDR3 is CASSLPGASTDTQYF. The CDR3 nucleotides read TGTGCCAGCAGCCTCCCGGGGGCGAGCACAGATACGCAGTATTTT.

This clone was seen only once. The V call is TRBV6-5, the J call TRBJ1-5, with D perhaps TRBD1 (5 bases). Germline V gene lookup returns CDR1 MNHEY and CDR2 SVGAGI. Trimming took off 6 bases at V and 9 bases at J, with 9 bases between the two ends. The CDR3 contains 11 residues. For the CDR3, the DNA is TGTGCCAGCAGGGGGGGAGGGCCCCAGCATTTT. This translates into CASRGGGPQHF.

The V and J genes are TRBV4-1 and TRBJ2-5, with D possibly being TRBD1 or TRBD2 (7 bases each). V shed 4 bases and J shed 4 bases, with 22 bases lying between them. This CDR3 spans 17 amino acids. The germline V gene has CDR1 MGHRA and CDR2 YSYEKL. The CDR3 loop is CASSLQGGRVGGETQYF. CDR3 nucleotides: TGCGCCAGCAGCCTGCAGGGGGGGCGAGTAGGTGGAGAGACCCAGTACTTC.

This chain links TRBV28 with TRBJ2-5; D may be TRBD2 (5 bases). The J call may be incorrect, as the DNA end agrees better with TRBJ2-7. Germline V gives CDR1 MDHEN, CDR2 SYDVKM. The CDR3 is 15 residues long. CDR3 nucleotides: TGTGCCAGCGGTAGATCGGGGTATCCCTCCTACGAGCAGTACTTC. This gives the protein CASGRSGYPSYEQYF.

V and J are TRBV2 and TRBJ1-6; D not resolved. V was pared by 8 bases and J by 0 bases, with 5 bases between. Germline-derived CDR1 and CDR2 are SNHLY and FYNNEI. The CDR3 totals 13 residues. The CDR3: CASRSSYNSPLHF. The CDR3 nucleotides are TGTGCCAGCCGGTCCTCCTATAATTCACCCCTCCACTTT.

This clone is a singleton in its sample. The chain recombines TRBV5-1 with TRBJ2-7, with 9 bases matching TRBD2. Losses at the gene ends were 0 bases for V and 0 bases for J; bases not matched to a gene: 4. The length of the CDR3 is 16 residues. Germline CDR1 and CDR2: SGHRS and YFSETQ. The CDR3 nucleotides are TGCGCCAGCAGCTTGGGACTAGCGGACTCCTCCTACGAGCAGTACTTC. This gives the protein CASSLGLADSSYEQYF.

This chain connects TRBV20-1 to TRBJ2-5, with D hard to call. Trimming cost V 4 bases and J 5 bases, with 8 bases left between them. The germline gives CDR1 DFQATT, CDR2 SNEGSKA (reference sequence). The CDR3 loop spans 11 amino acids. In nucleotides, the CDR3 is TGCAGTGCTACCTCTTGGGAGACCCAGTACTTC. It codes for CSATSWETQYF.

The CDR3 reads CASSLALTGNTGELFF. CDR3 nucleotide sequence: TGTGCCAGCAGCTTGGCGTTGACAGGGAACACCGGGGAGCTGTTTTTT. The gene calls are TRBV5-5 and TRBJ2-2, with D possibly matching TRBD1 (6 bases). There are 16 residues in the CDR3. V dropped 0 bases and J dropped 1 base, with 10 bases sitting between them. Per the germline V gene, CDR1 is SGHKS and CDR2 is YYEKEE (reference sequence). Supplemented by reference TRBV5-5 and TRBJ2-2, the full variable domain reads DAGVTQSPTHLIKTRGQQVTLRCSPISGHKSVSWYQQVLGQGPQFIFQYYEKEERGRGNFPDRFSARQFPNYSSELNVNALLLGDSALYLCASSLALTGNTGELFFGEGSRLTVL.

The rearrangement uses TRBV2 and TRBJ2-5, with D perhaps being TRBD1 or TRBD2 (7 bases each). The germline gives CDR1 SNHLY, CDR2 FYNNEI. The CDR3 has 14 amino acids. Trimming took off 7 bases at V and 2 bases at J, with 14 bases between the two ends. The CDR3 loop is CASTRQGGQETQYF. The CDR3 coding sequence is TGTGCCAGCACGCGGCAGGGGGGGCAAGAGACCCAGTACTTC.

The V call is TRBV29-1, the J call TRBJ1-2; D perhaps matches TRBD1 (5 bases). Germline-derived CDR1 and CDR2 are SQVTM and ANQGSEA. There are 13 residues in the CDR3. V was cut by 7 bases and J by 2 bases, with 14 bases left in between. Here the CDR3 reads CSARGSSNYGYTF. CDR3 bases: TGCAGCGCTAGGGGCTCTAGCAACTATGGCTACACCTTC.

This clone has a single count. The CDR3 region is CASRDGTSNEQFF. The DNA of the CDR3 is TGCGCCAGCAGGGACGGGACCAGCAATGAGCAGTTCTTC. The J gene is TRBJ2-1, the V gene TRBV10-1; either TRBD1 or TRBD2 may supply D (5 bases each). The CDR3 consists of 13 residues. Germline CDR1 and CDR2: WNHNN and SYGVQD (reference sequence). Deletions cut 6 bases from V and 6 bases from J, with 12 bases between.

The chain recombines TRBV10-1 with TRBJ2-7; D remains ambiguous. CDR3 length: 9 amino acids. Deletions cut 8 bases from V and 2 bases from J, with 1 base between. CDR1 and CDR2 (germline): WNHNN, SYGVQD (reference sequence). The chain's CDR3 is CASPYEQYF. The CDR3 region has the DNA TGCGCCAGCCCCTACGAGCAGTACTTC.

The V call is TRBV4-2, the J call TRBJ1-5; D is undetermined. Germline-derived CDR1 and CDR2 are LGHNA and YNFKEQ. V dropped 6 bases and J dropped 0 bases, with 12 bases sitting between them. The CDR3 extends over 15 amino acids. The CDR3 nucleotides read TGTGCCAGCAGAAGAGTCGGGAATAGCAATCAGCCCCAGCATTTT. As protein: CASRRVGNSNQPQHF.

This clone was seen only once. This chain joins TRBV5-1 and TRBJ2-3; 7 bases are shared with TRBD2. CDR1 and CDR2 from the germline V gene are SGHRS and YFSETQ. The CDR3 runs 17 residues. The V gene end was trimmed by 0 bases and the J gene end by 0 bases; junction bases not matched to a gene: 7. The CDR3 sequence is CASSLGTRTASTDTQYF. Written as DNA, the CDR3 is TGCGCCAGCAGCTTGGGGACTAGAACAGCAAGCACAGATACGCAGTATTTT.

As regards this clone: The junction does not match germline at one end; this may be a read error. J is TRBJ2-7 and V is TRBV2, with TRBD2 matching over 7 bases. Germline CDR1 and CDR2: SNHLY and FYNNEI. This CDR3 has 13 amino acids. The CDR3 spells CASSPPSGRGEKF. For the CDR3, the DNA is TGTGCCAGCAGTCCCCCTTCAGGGAGGGGCGAAAAGTTC.

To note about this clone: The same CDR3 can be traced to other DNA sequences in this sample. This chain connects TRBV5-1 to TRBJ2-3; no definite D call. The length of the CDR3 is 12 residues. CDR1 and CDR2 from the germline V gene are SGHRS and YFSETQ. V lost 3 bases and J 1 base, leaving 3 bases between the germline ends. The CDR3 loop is CASSSGTDTQYF. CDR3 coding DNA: TGCGCCAGCAGCTCGGGCACAGATACGCAGTATTTT.

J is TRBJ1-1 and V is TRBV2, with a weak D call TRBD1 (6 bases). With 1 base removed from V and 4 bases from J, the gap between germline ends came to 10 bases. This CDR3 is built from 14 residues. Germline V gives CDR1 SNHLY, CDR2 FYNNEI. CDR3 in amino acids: CASSEEGGGTEAFF. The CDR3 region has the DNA TGTGCCAGCAGTGAAGAGGGGGGGGGCACTGAAGCTTTCTTT.

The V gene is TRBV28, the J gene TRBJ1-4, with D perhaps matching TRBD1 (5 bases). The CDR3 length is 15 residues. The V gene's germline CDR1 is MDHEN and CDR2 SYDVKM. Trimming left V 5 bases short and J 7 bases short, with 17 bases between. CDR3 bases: TGTGCCAGCAGTGGGGGATGGGGCTTCGGTGAAAAACTGTTTTTT. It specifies CASSGGWGFGEKLFF. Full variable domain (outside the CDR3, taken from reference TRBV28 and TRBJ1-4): DVKVTQSSRYLVKRTGEKVFLECVQDMDHENMFWYRQDPGLGLRLIYFSYDVKMKEKGDIPEGYSVSREKKERFSLILESASTNQTSMYLCASSGGWGFGEKLFFGSGTQLSVL.

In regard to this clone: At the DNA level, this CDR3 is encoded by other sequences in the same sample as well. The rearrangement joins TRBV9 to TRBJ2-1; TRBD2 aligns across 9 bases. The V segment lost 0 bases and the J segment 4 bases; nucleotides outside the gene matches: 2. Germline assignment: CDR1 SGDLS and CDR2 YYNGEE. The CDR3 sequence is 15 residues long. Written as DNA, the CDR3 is TGTGCCAGCAGCGTAGGCCTAGCGGGATACAATGAGCAGTTCTTC. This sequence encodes CASSVGLAGYNEQFF.

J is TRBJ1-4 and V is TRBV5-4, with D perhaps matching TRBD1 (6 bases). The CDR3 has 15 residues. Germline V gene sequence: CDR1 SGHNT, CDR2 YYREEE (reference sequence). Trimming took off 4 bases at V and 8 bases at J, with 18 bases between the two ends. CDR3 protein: CASSPDLRGQEKLFF. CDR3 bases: TGTGCCAGCAGCCCGGATTTACGGGGGCAAGAAAAACTGTTTTTT.

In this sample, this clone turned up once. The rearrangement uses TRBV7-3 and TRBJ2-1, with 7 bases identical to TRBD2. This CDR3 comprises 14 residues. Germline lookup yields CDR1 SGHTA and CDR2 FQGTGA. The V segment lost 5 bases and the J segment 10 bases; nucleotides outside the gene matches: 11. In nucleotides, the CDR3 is TGTGCCAGCAGCCCGTGGGAGGGAGAGAGGGAGCAGTTCTTC. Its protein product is CASSPWEGEREQFF.

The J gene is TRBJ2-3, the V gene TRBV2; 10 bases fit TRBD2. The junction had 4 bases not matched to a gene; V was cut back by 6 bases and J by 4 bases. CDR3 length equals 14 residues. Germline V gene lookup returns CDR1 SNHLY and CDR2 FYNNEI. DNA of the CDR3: TGTGCCAGCAGAGCTAGCGGGAGCGCAGATACGCAGTATTTT. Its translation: CASRASGSADTQYF.

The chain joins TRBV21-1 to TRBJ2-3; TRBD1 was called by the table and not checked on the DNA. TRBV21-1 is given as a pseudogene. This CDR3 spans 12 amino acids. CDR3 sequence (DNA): TGTGCCAGCAGCAACCCAACAGATACGCAGTATTTT. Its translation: CASSNPTDTQYF.

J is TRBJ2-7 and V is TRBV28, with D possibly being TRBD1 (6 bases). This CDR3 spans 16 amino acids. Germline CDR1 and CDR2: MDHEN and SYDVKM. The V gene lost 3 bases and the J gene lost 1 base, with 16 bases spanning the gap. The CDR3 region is CASSFHRDIQSYEQYF. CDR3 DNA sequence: TGTGCCAGCAGTTTCCACAGGGACATCCAATCCTACGAGCAGTACTTC.

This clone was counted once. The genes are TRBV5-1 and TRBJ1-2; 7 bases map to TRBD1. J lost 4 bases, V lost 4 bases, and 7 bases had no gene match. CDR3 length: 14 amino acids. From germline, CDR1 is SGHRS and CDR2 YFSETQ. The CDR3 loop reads CASSEGTAGYGYTF. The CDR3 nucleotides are TGCGCCAGCAGCGAAGGGACAGCCGGCTATGGCTACACCTTC.

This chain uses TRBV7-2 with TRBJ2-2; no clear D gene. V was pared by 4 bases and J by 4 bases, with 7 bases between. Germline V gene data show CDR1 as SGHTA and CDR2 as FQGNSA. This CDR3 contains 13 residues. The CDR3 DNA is TGTGCCAGCAGCTACTTACGCACCGGGGAGCTGTTTTTT. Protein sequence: CASSYLRTGELFF.

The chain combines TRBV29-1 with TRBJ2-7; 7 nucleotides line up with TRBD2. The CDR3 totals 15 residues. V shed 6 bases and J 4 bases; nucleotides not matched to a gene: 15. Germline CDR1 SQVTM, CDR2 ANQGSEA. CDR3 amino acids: CSVRRGGSSEYEQYF. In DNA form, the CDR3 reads TGCAGCGTGAGGAGGGGCGGGAGCTCGGAGTACGAGCAGTACTTC.